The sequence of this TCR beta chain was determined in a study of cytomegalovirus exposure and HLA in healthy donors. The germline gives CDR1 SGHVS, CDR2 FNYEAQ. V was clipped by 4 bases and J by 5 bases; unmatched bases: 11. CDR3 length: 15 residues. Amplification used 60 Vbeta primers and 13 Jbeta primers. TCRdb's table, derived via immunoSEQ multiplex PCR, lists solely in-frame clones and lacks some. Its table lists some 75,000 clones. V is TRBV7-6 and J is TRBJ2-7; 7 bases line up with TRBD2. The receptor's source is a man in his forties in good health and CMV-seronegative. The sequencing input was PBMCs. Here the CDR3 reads CASSSIQTSVHEQYF. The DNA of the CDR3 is TGTGCCAGCAGCTCAATCCAAACTAGCGTCCACGAGCAGTACTTC.